These 2 T cell receptor beta chains were sequenced from one sample in a study of chemoradiotherapy in HPV16-positive cancers. Sequenced by immunoSEQ multiplex PCR; TCRdb stores in-frame clones only, minus some. This table has under 15,000 clones, 88% appearing once. The starting material was blood, obtained from a patient who underwent chemoradiotherapy. All receptors come from a human donor with HPV-associated anogenital cancer.

The V call is TRBV13, the J call TRBJ1-5; TRBD1 aligns across 7 bases. Losses at the gene ends were 0 bases for V and 1 base for J; bases not matched to a gene: 3. The V gene's germline CDR1 is PRHDT and CDR2 FYEKMQ (reference sequence). The CDR3 has 16 amino acids. For the CDR3, the DNA is TGTGCCAGCAGCTTAGGCCAGGGGGAGAGCAATCAGCCCCAGCATTTT. Residues: CASSLGQGESNQPQHF.

The chain couples TRBV9 to TRBJ2-3; no firm D call. With 0 bases removed from V and 2 bases from J, the gap between germline ends came to 7 bases. CDR3 length: 14 amino acids. The germline V gene has CDR1 SGDLS and CDR2 YYNGEE. In nucleotides, the CDR3 is TGTGCCAGCAGCGTAGAGGTAATCACAGATACGCAGTATTTT. Its translation is CASSVEVITDTQYF.